These 17 T cell receptor beta chains were sequenced from one sample in a study of T cells after yellow fever vaccination. From the 5' RACE reads, TCRdb called clonotypes with MiXCR, one entry per CDR3 protein. The sample contains 500,000 to 650,000 distinct CDR3 sequences, roughly an eighth of which appear only once. The sample here was PBMCs, taken on the day of the yellow fever booster vaccination. These receptors all stem from a man between 25 and 39 years old who received the YFV17D yellow fever vaccine.

This clonotype was counted a few times. J is TRBJ2-7 and V is TRBV5-8; the match to TRBD2 covers 7 bases. CDR1 and CDR2 (germline): SGHTS, YDEGEE. This CDR3 has 15 amino acids. V trimming: 3 bases; J trimming: 3 bases; junction bases outside the gene matches: 9. CDR3 region: CASSSAGLGFYEQYF. The DNA for the CDR3 is TGTGCCAGCAGCTCGGCTGGACTAGGGTTCTACGAGCAGTACTTC.

This rearrangement joins TRBV7-8 to TRBJ2-2; D call uncertain. CDR3 length equals 14 residues. The germline gives CDR1 SGHVS, CDR2 FQNEAQ. Trimming took off 10 bases at V and 0 bases at J, with 12 bases between the two ends. The CDR3 here is CATPLESNTGELFF. The CDR3 DNA follows: TGTGCCACCCCTTTAGAATCGAACACCGGGGAGCTGTTTTTT.

This clonotype came up a few times. The rearrangement links TRBV2 to TRBJ1-2; no definite D call. CDR3 length: 16 residues. Per the germline V gene, CDR1 is SNHLY and CDR2 is FYNNEI. The V end was cut by 8 bases, the J end by 1 base, with 20 bases between. The CDR3 loop is CASLGAASHLNYGYTF. CDR3 bases: TGTGCCAGCCTCGGCGCAGCCAGCCACCTTAACTATGGCTACACCTTC.

This clonotype was seen only a few times. The genes are TRBV10-3 and TRBJ2-7, with 8 bases identical to TRBD2. V gave up 6 bases and J gave up 7 bases; unmatched junction bases: 11. Germline values: CDR1 ENHRY, CDR2 SYGVKD. The CDR3 extends over 14 amino acids. The CDR3 here is CAISRVETGGEQYF. The DNA of the CDR3 is TGTGCCATCAGCAGGGTTGAGACGGGAGGGGAGCAGTACTTC.

This clonotype occurred a few times. The chain links TRBV4-3 to TRBJ1-6, with 7 bases matching TRBD1. CDR1 and CDR2 from the germline V gene are LGHNA and YSLEER. V trimming: 0 bases; J trimming: 2 bases; junction bases outside the gene matches: 10. The CDR3 is 19 residues long. CDR3 in DNA: TGCGCCAGCAGCCAAGAGAGGGGACAGAGGTTGGCCTATAATTCACCCCTCCACTTT. This codes for CASSQERGQRLAYNSPLHF.

This clonotype has only a few counts. The chain couples TRBV20-1 to TRBJ2-1; D is tentatively TRBD1 or TRBD2 (5 bases each). Germline lookup yields CDR1 DFQATT and CDR2 SNEGSKA (reference sequence). There are 15 residues in the CDR3. Trimming removed 1 base at V and 7 bases at J, with 17 bases between. The CDR3 region has the DNA TGCAGTGCTAGAGTAACGGGACCACTTGTAAATGAGCAGTTCTTC. Encoded protein: CSARVTGPLVNEQFF.

This clonotype was observed a few times. The chain combines TRBV12-3 or TRBV12-4 with TRBJ2-3; possibly TRBD1 or TRBD2 for D (6 bases each). The CDR3 consists of 15 residues. Trimming shortened V by 4 bases and J by 6 bases, and 17 bases separated the two germline ends. CDR3 residues: CASSWGDTQRDTQYF. The CDR3 nucleotides read TGTGCCAGCAGTTGGGGGGACACACAGAGGGATACGCAGTATTTT.

The V and J genes are TRBV20-1 and TRBJ2-7; D could derive from TRBD1 or TRBD2 (5 bases each). Trimming shortened V by 5 bases and J by 2 bases, and 13 bases separated the two germline ends. CDR1 is DFQATT and CDR2 is SNEGSKA in the germline V gene (reference sequence). The CDR3 spans 13 residues. The CDR3 sequence is CSADHRGAYEQYF. CDR3 DNA: TGCAGTGCTGATCACAGAGGGGCCTACGAGCAGTACTTC.

The chain is built from TRBV7-9 and TRBJ2-4, with D perhaps matching TRBD1 (5 bases). The V gene lost 3 bases and the J gene lost 9 bases, with 6 bases spanning the gap. There are 11 residues in the CDR3. Germline CDR1 is SEHNR and CDR2 is FQNEAQ (reference sequence). CDR3 residues: CASSFRGIQYF. The DNA of the CDR3 is TGTGCCAGCAGCTTTAGGGGCATTCAGTACTTC.

The chain combines TRBV20-1 with TRBJ2-5; 7 bases fit TRBD2. Germline CDR1 reads DFQATT; CDR2 reads SNEGSKA (reference sequence). This CDR3 comprises 13 residues. The ends lost 2 bases at V and 5 bases at J; junction bases unmatched: 5. The CDR3 nucleotides read TGCAGTGCTAGATGGCTAGCGGAGGAGACCCAGTACTTC. Translation gives CSARWLAEETQYF.

There are a few counts of this clonotype. The genes are TRBV5-6 and TRBJ2-2; D is unclear. CDR1 is SGHDT and CDR2 is YYEEEE in the germline V gene. V lost 3 bases and J 4 bases, leaving 10 bases between the germline ends. There are 14 residues in the CDR3. The CDR3 here is CASSSGGITGELFF. The CDR3 DNA reads TGTGCCAGCAGCTCCGGCGGAATCACCGGGGAGCTGTTTTTT.

The sample holds a few counts of this clonotype. The chain links TRBV2 to TRBJ2-3, with D uncertain. The germline V gene encodes CDR1 SNHLY and CDR2 FYNNEI. This CDR3 region has 12 residues. Trimming cost V 8 bases and J 4 bases, with 10 bases left between them. The chain's CDR3 is CASGPRADTQYF. CDR3 sequence (DNA): TGTGCCAGCGGACCCCGCGCAGATACGCAGTATTTT.

The chain has TRBV27 and TRBJ2-7, with 9 bases fitting TRBD2. The germline gives CDR1 MNHEY, CDR2 SMNVEV (reference sequence). The CDR3 sequence is 15 residues long. With 6 bases clipped from V and 6 bases from J, the junction kept 12 bases outside the gene matches. CDR3 amino acids: CASSPIAGATLEQYF. Written as DNA, the CDR3 is TGTGCCAGCAGCCCTATAGCGGGAGCGACCCTCGAGCAGTACTTC.

This clonotype has at least ten counts. The chain employs TRBV7-2 and TRBJ2-3; 12 nucleotides align to TRBD1. Germline V CDR1 and CDR2: SGHTA, FQGNSA. CDR3 length: 15 residues. Trimming took 5 bases from V and 9 from J; bases not matched to a gene: 9. CDR3 in amino acids: CASSPGWDRGHTQYF. CDR3 nucleotide sequence: TGTGCCAGCAGCCCAGGGTGGGACAGGGGGCACACGCAGTATTTT.

Only a few counts were recorded for this clonotype. The chain recombines TRBV6-2 or TRBV6-3 with TRBJ2-2; D is perhaps TRBD1 or TRBD2 (5 bases each). Germline lookup yields CDR1 MNHEY and CDR2 SVGEGT. Deletions cut 5 bases from V and 1 base from J, with 17 bases between. CDR3 size: 17 residues. The DNA of the CDR3 is TGTGCCAGCAGTCTACGCCGTCGGGACGGGAACACCGGGGAGCTGTTTTTT. As protein: CASSLRRRDGNTGELFF.

The chain is built from TRBV7-2 and TRBJ2-2, with D uncertain. CDR1 is SGHTA and CDR2 is FQGNSA in the germline V gene. Trimming pared 1 base from V and 5 bases from J, leaving 14 bases between. This CDR3 has 16 residues. For the CDR3, the DNA is TGTGCCAGCAGCTTAGTAGGCTATTCTAATACCGGGGAGCTGTTTTTT. Its translation is CASSLVGYSNTGELFF. The full variable domain, with the rest looked up from reference TRBV7-2 and TRBJ2-2, is GAGVSQSPSNKVTEKGKDVELRCDPISGHTALYWYRQSLGQGLEFLIYFQGNSAPDKSGLPSDRFSAERTGGSVSTLTIQRTQQEDSAVYLCASSLVGYSNTGELFFGEGSRLTVL.

This clonotype was counted between two and nine times. The chain is built from TRBV10-3 and TRBJ2-5; D remains ambiguous. Germline CDR1 is ENHRY and CDR2 is SYGVKD. The CDR3 is 17 residues long. V was pared by 0 bases and J by 4 bases, with 18 bases between. The CDR3 loop is CAISESLTAARLETQYF. CDR3 coding DNA: TGTGCCATCAGTGAGTCGTTGACTGCCGCCCGTCTAGAGACCCAGTACTTC.